These 24 T cell receptor beta chains share one sample of origin, sequenced in a study of T-cell reconstitution after alpha-beta-depleted transplantation in children. The TCRbeta library incorporated unique molecular identifiers. TCRdb processed the PCR reads anew with MiXCR; each CDR3 protein has one entry. The sample carries about 130,000 distinct CDR3 sequences, about a tenth recorded once. The material was PBMCs, mostly from graft donor cells, obtained 180 days after TCRalphabeta/CD19-depleted stem cell transplant. These receptors were taken from a girl under three years old who had a stem cell transplant for combined immunodeficiency, so the T cells may come from the graft donor.

The genes are TRBV29-1 and TRBJ1-1; D uncertain. V was cut by 7 bases and J by 1 base, with 13 bases left in between. The CDR3 spans 13 residues. Germline V gives CDR1 SQVTM, CDR2 ANQGSEA. CDR3 loop: CSGTQVSNTEAFF. The DNA for the CDR3 is TGCAGCGGGACTCAGGTTTCGAACACTGAAGCTTTCTTT.

The V call is TRBV6-2 or TRBV6-3, the J call TRBJ1-5; weak D call: TRBD1 (5 bases). Germline V CDR1 and CDR2: MNHEY, SVGEGT. This CDR3 spans 15 amino acids. Trimming shortened V by 0 bases and J by 4 bases, and 10 bases separated the two germline ends. The CDR3 DNA sequence: TGTGCCAGCAGTTACTCGGGGCGGAAAAATCAGCCCCAGCATTTT. Translation: CASSYSGRKNQPQHF.

Concerning this clonotype: A much larger clone lies one base from this, so it may be a read error. V usage is TRBV5-1 and J usage is TRBJ2-4; D unresolved. CDR1 is SGHRS and CDR2 is YFSETQ in the germline V gene. The CDR3 length is 14 residues. V lost 6 bases to trimming and J lost 0 bases, with 10 bases between them. CDR3 sequence reads: CASIPELAKNIQYF. DNA of the CDR3: TGCGCCAGCATCCCAGAATTAGCCAAAAACATTCAGTACTTC.

The gene calls are TRBV4-3 and TRBJ2-4; D might be TRBD1 (6 bases). Trimming removed 0 bases at V and 6 bases at J, with 12 bases between. Germline-derived CDR1 and CDR2 are LGHNA and YSLEER. The CDR3 runs to 15 residues. The CDR3 spells CASSQDRGTLNIQYF. The CDR3 DNA reads TGCGCCAGCAGCCAAGATAGAGGGACATTAAACATTCAGTACTTC.

This clonotype was recorded a few times. The chain recombines TRBV20-1 with TRBJ2-5; a weak D match, TRBD1 (6 bases). Trimming left V 8 bases short and J 0 bases short, with 16 bases between. This CDR3 has 14 amino acids. The germline V gene has CDR1 DFQATT and CDR2 SNEGSKA (reference sequence). CDR3 sequence: CSPKGETYQETQYF. CDR3 coding DNA: TGCAGTCCGAAGGGGGAGACGTACCAAGAGACCCAGTACTTC.

This clonotype was picked up a small number of times. The genes are TRBV12-3 or TRBV12-4 and TRBJ2-3, with a possible D match to TRBD1 (6 bases). The CDR3 contains 16 residues. Trimming stripped 3 bases from V and 4 bases from J, with 17 bases between. The CDR3 sequence: CASSFGGGLFSDTQYF. In DNA, the CDR3 is TGTGCCAGCAGTTTTGGTGGGGGCCTCTTTTCAGATACGCAGTATTTT.

This rearrangement joins TRBV12-3 or TRBV12-4 to TRBJ1-5; D gene uncertain. Trimming removed 3 bases from V and 6 bases from J, with 9 bases in between. This CDR3 has 13 residues. The CDR3 loop is CASSFGYRQPQHF. CDR3 in DNA: TGTGCCAGCAGTTTCGGGTATCGTCAGCCCCAGCATTTT.

A few counts support this clonotype. The chain has TRBV18 and TRBJ2-5; 7 positions match TRBD1. Germline V gene data show CDR1 as KGHSH and CDR2 as LQKENI. The CDR3 has 14 amino acids. Trimming took 3 bases from V and 2 from J; bases not matched to a gene: 3. CDR3 in amino acids: CASSPTDRQETQYF. The CDR3 DNA is TGTGCCAGCTCACCTACGGACAGGCAAGAGACCCAGTACTTC. Together with reference TRBV18 and TRBJ2-5, the CDR3 gives the full variable domain: NAGVMQNPRHLVRRRGQEARLRCSPMKGHSHVYWYRQLPEEGLKFMVYLQKENIIDESGMPKERFSAEFPKEGPSILRIQQVVRGDSAAYFCASSPTDRQETQYFGPGTRLLVL.

This clonotype was seen a handful of times. The gene calls are TRBV7-8 and TRBJ1-5; D uncertain. The CDR3 consists of 15 residues. From germline, CDR1 is SGHVS and CDR2 FQNEAQ. Trimming took 5 bases from V and 0 from J, leaving 11 bases between them. The CDR3: CASSHYTDSNQPQHF. The DNA for the CDR3 is TGTGCCAGCAGCCATTACACTGATAGCAATCAGCCCCAGCATTTT.

This clonotype was picked up a small number of times. The chain uses TRBV29-1 and TRBJ1-2; possible D gene TRBD1, 6 bases. CDR1 is SQVTM and CDR2 is ANQGSEA in the germline V gene. This CDR3 region has 12 residues. Trimming pared 4 bases from V and 2 bases from J, leaving 8 bases between. The CDR3 region has the DNA TGCAGCGTTGGAGGGGGGAACTATGGCTACACCTTC. Translating gives CSVGGGNYGYTF.

This clonotype was observed a few times. The chain links TRBV11-2 to TRBJ2-3; TRBD2 matches at 13 bases. Germline assignment: CDR1 SGHAT and CDR2 FQNNGV. This CDR3 is 19 amino acids long. The V segment lost 3 bases and the J segment 3 bases; nucleotides outside the gene matches: 12. CDR3: CASSLPAGTSGKRTDTQYF. The CDR3 nucleotides read TGTGCCAGCAGCTTGCCAGCCGGGACTAGCGGGAAACGTACAGATACGCAGTATTTT.

This clonotype was seen only a few times. This rearrangement joins TRBV28 to TRBJ2-7; no definite D call. Trimming shortened V by 6 bases and J by 2 bases, and 14 bases separated the two germline ends. The CDR3 consists of 14 residues. Germline V gene sequence: CDR1 MDHEN, CDR2 SYDVKM. This chain's CDR3 is CASRNLGETYEQYF. The CDR3 region has the DNA TGTGCCAGCAGAAACCTAGGTGAAACCTACGAGCAGTACTTC.

This clonotype was detected ten times or more. The chain carries TRBV11-3 and TRBJ2-1, with D perhaps matching TRBD2 (7 bases). The germline V and J ends were trimmed by 5 bases and 4 bases, with 12 bases remaining between them. This CDR3 has 14 residues. Per germline, CDR1 SGHNT and CDR2 YENEEA. The CDR3, as DNA: TGTGCCAGCAGCCCGCGGGGGCGATACAATGAGCAGTTCTTC. It specifies CASSPRGRYNEQFF.

This chain links TRBV4-1 with TRBJ1-6; D perhaps matches TRBD1 (6 bases). The germline CDR1 and CDR2 sequences are MGHRA and YSYEKL. This CDR3 has 21 residues. V was trimmed by 2 bases and J by 0 bases, leaving 23 bases between them. CDR3 sequence: CASSQTDRFDFMSSYNSPLHF. The CDR3, as DNA: TGCGCCAGCAGCCAAACCGACAGGTTTGATTTTATGAGCTCCTATAATTCACCCCTCCACTTT.

V is TRBV11-2 and J is TRBJ1-5, with TRBD1 matching over 7 bases. J lost 6 bases, V lost 3 bases, and 8 bases had no gene match. Germline V lookup: CDR1 SGHAT, CDR2 FQNNGV. This CDR3 comprises 15 residues. CDR3 sequence reads: CASSLTGIGGQPQHF. CDR3 sequence (DNA): TGTGCCAGCAGCTTGACAGGGATTGGGGGTCAGCCCCAGCATTTT.

The CDR3 bases are TGTGCCAGCAGCCTCTGCAAGGGACAGGGACTTTACGAGCAGTACTTC. Translated: CASSLCKGQGLYEQYF. The gene calls are TRBV3-1 and TRBJ2-7, with 9 bases matching TRBD1. Per the germline V gene, CDR1 is LGHDT and CDR2 is YNNKEL (reference sequence). V lost 4 bases to trimming and J lost 4 bases; unmatched junction nucleotides: 11. The CDR3 runs 16 residues.

This clonotype has just a few counts. The chain combines TRBV5-1 with TRBJ2-7; 9 nucleotides agree with TRBD1. Germline V gene data show CDR1 as SGHRS and CDR2 as YFSETQ. The CDR3 length is 14 residues. The V and J ends lost 4 bases and 3 bases, in that order; junction bases with no gene match: 5. The CDR3 loop is CASSSTGGFYEQYF. The DNA for the CDR3 is TGCGCCAGCAGCAGTACAGGGGGCTTCTACGAGCAGTACTTC.

This clonotype was seen at least ten times. The chain has TRBV2 and TRBJ2-2; 8 bases fit TRBD2. The CDR3 covers 14 residues. CDR1 and CDR2 from the germline V gene are SNHLY and FYNNEI. V lost 6 bases to trimming and J lost 5 bases; unmatched junction nucleotides: 5. The CDR3 DNA follows: TGTGCCAGCAGCCCCTCGGGAGGGACCGGGGAGCTGTTTTTT. It is translated as CASSPSGGTGELFF. The full variable domain, completed using reference TRBV2 and TRBJ2-2, is EPEVTQTPSHQVTQMGQEVILRCVPISNHLYFYWYRQILGQKVEFLVSFYNNEISEKSEIFDDQFSVERPDGSNFTLKIRSTKLEDSAMYFCASSPSGGTGELFFGEGSRLTVL.

Points on this clonotype: The conserved final phenylalanine or tryptophan is absent from the CDR3, which likely points to a read error. This rearrangement joins TRBV5-1 to TRBJ2-7; no definite D call. Germline V lookup: CDR1 SGHRS, CDR2 YFSETQ. This CDR3 has 13 residues. Trimming stripped 4 bases from V and 3 bases from J, with 11 bases between. The CDR3 reads CASSPVFSYEQYI. In DNA, the CDR3 is TGCGCCAGCAGCCCGGTCTTCAGCTACGAGCAGTACATC.

The gene calls are TRBV29-1 and TRBJ2-5; D is uncertain. V was cut by 3 bases and J by 0 bases, with 8 bases left in between. The germline V gene encodes CDR1 SQVTM and CDR2 ANQGSEA. This CDR3 contains 13 residues. Here the CDR3 DNA reads TGCAGCGTTGAGCTACGGTACCAAGAGACCCAGTACTTC. This translates into CSVELRYQETQYF.

The CDR3 region has the DNA TGTGCCAGCAGTTTTAGCGGGGGGGAGTACGAGCAGTACTTC. Encoded protein: CASSFSGGEYEQYF. V gene TRBV27 combines with J gene TRBJ2-7; 11 bases line up with TRBD2. This CDR3 has 14 amino acids. The trim removed 3 bases at V and 4 bases at J, leaving 2 bases unmatched. The germline V gene has CDR1 MNHEY and CDR2 SMNVEV (reference sequence).

This chain links TRBV20-1 with TRBJ2-3, with D tentatively TRBD2 (6 bases). The CDR3 covers 15 residues. From germline, CDR1 is DFQATT and CDR2 SNEGSKA (reference sequence). The V end lost 1 base, the J end lost 0 bases, and 11 bases lay between the germline ends. DNA of the CDR3: TGCAGTGCTAGAGGACTAGACCACAGCACAGATACGCAGTATTTT. Encoded protein: CSARGLDHSTDTQYF.

The CDR3, as DNA: TGCGCCAGCAGCCCCACGGTAAACTACGAGGGGAACATTCAGTACTTC. Amino acid sequence: CASSPTVNYEGNIQYF. The chain links TRBV5-1 to TRBJ2-4, with D perhaps TRBD1 or TRBD2 (5 bases each). CDR3 length equals 16 residues. Deletions cut 4 bases from V and 7 bases from J, with 21 bases between. The V gene's germline CDR1 is SGHRS and CDR2 YFSETQ.

This clonotype was recorded at least ten times. J is TRBJ2-1 and V is TRBV9; 9 bases fit TRBD1. The CDR3 runs to 17 residues. V lost 4 bases and J lost 7; bases outside the gene matches: 15. Germline loops: CDR1 SGDLS, CDR2 YYNGEE. CDR3: CASSKLPGTGFRNEQFF. CDR3 DNA sequence: TGTGCCAGCAGCAAATTACCCGGGACAGGGTTTCGGAATGAGCAGTTCTTC.